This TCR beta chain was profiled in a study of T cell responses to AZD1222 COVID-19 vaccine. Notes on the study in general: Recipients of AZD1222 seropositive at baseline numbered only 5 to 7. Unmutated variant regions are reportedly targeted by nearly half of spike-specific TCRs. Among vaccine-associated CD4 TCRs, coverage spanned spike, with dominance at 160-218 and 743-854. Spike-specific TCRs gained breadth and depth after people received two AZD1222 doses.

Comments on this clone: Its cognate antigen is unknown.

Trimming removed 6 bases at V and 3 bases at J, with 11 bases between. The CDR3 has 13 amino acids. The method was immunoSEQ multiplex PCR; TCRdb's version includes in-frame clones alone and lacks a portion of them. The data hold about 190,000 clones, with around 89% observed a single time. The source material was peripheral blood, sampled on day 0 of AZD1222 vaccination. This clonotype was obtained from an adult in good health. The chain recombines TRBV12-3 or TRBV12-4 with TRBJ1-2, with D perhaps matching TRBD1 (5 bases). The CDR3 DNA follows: TGTGCCAGCAGGACCGGAGGGGACTATGGCTACACCTTC. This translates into CASRTGGDYGYTF.